The TCR beta chain described here comes from a study of early T cells in non-severe SARS-CoV-2 infection. Study-wide context: Bulk RNA isolated from unsorted whole blood underwent sequencing; chains were not paired. Study-level results: Anti-spike CD8 responses were favored in VDJdb matching, and private and CD4 specificities were missed.

Individual cDNA molecules each received unique molecular identifiers attached to them. TCRdb re-called the 5' RACE reads through MiXCR, storing one row per CDR3 protein. The table lists roughly 32,000 distinct CDR3 sequences, 6% to 7% of them singletons. As to this clonotype: Its antigen is still unknown.

Trimming pared 6 bases from V and 2 bases from J, leaving 12 bases between. This CDR3 has 13 residues. Germline V CDR1 and CDR2: DFQATT, SNEGSKA (reference sequence). Sequenced material: whole blood. The receptor was derived from an adult who was a healthcare worker with PCR-confirmed SARS-CoV-2 infection or an uninfected control (not recorded which). This chain joins TRBV20-1 and TRBJ2-3; D might be TRBD2 (5 bases). CDR3 protein: CSAGEDITDTQYF. Here the CDR3 DNA reads TGCAGTGCCGGGGAAGATATCACAGATACGCAGTATTTT.